Given below is one TCR beta chain in context. Antigen specificity is unknown. Via MiXCR, TCRdb re-called the 5' RACE reads, giving one row per CDR3 protein. The sample lists approximately 9,400 distinct CDR3 sequences, approximately 10% seen once, with roughly 13% in the top ten. The V end lost 2 bases, the J end lost 0 bases, and 5 bases lay between the germline ends. CDR1 is MDHEN, CDR2 SYDVKM, per germline. CDR3 length: 15 amino acids. The data belong to a study of spatial heterogeneity in lung cancer. As to time point: sample taken at primary tumor resection. Whole RNA, which was extracted from tumor, nontumor lung tissue or frozen PBMC, was sequenced without any cell sorting. Findings and caveats of the study: Tumoral mutation counts were tracked by counts of expanded intratumoral alpha and beta TCRs.

The chain joins TRBV28 to TRBJ2-6; D is unresolved. The sample consisted of lung tumor tissue, taken at surgery. The sequence was obtained from a female donor with early-stage non-small cell lung cancer. The CDR3 region is CASSLVPSGANVLTF. The CDR3 nucleotides read TGTGCCAGCAGTTTAGTTCCCTCTGGGGCCAACGTCCTGACTTTC. The full variable domain, its missing parts supplied by reference TRBV28 and TRBJ2-6, is DVKVTQSSRYLVKRTGEKVFLECVQDMDHENMFWYRQDPGLGLRLIYFSYDVKMKEKGDIPEGYSVSREKKERFSLILESASTNQTSMYLCASSLVPSGANVLTFGAGSRLTVL.